Presented here are 31 T cell receptor beta chains from one specimen sequenced in a study of blood T cell repertoires in COVID-19. TCRdb's copy holds only in-frame clones and misses some; the assay was immunoSEQ multiplex PCR. The sample gives tens of thousands of clones, approximately 80% of which show up once; 19% is in the top ten. The sample was peripheral blood. The receptors were sampled from a human donor in a cohort sampled during active COVID-19.

The gene calls are TRBV5-6 and TRBJ2-7; the D gene is possibly TRBD2 (5 bases). CDR1 is SGHDT and CDR2 is YYEEEE in the germline V gene. CDR3 length: 14 amino acids. The V end lost 6 bases, the J end lost 8 bases, and 21 bases lay between the germline ends. Here the CDR3 reads CASTRTGTVSKQYF. The DNA for the CDR3 is TGTGCCAGCACCCGGACTGGCACGGTCTCCAAGCAGTACTTC.

This clone was seen only once. This rearrangement joins TRBV27 to TRBJ2-3; 7 bases are a match to TRBD1. This CDR3 spans 17 amino acids. The junction had 16 bases not matched to a gene; V was cut back by 5 bases and J by 5 bases. The V gene's germline CDR1 is MNHEY and CDR2 SMNVEV (reference sequence). The CDR3 DNA sequence: TGTGCCAGCAGTCACACTATACAGGGGCCCTACCTAGATACGCAGTATTTT. Translating gives CASSHTIQGPYLDTQYF.

This clone was seen a handful of times. The rearrangement uses TRBV4-1 and TRBJ1-1; no reliable D call. This CDR3 contains 15 residues. The germline V gene encodes CDR1 MGHRA and CDR2 YSYEKL. V lost 0 bases to trimming and J lost 11 bases, with 19 bases between them. Here the CDR3 DNA reads TGCGCCAGCAGCCAAGATGGGAACAGACCGCGGGAGGCTTTCTTT. This sequence encodes CASSQDGNRPREAFF.

This clone was seen just once. The chain employs TRBV27 and TRBJ1-6; 11 nucleotides line up with TRBD1. The CDR3 contains 17 residues. CDR1 is MNHEY and CDR2 is SMNVEV in the germline V gene (reference sequence). V lost 5 bases, J lost 7 bases, and 10 bases stayed unmatched. The CDR3 DNA is TGTGCCAGCAGTCCCGGGACAGGGGGAAATTTCAATTCACCCCTCCACTTT. It translates to CASSPGTGGNFNSPLHF.

The rearrangement joins TRBV19 to TRBJ2-7, with TRBD2 identical over 10 bases. The CDR3 length is 17 residues. V shed 3 bases, J shed 4 bases, and the junction held 12 bases outside the gene matches. Germline loops: CDR1 LNHDA, CDR2 SQIVND (reference sequence). CDR3 coding DNA: TGTGCCAGTAGTATGTATGCCTCCACTAGCGGGATGTACGAGCAGTACTTC. It encodes CASSMYASTSGMYEQYF.

This rearrangement joins TRBV28 to TRBJ1-6; D call uncertain. The CDR3 extends over 12 amino acids. The germline V gene has CDR1 MDHEN and CDR2 SYDVKM. V lost 10 bases and J 7 bases, leaving 11 bases between the germline ends. CDR3 protein: CATPRANSPLHF. In DNA, the CDR3 is TGTGCCACCCCGAGGGCAAATTCACCCCTCCACTTT.

This clone has only one observation. The V and J genes are TRBV5-1 and TRBJ2-7; a weak D match, TRBD1 (6 bases). Deletions cut 2 bases from V and 6 bases from J, with 15 bases between. Germline V gene sequence: CDR1 SGHRS, CDR2 YFSETQ. This CDR3 region has 14 residues. CDR3 nucleotide sequence: TGCGCCAGCAGCTTAATACAGGGCGCCGGCGAGCAGTACTTC. Translation: CASSLIQGAGEQYF.

V gene TRBV28 combines with J gene TRBJ1-4, with a weak D call TRBD1 (6 bases). The CDR3 covers 15 residues. CDR1 and CDR2 from the germline V gene are MDHEN and SYDVKM. The ends were cut back, 6 bases at V and 4 bases at J, with 15 bases in the middle. The CDR3 nucleotides read TGTGCCAGCAGGGCCGACAGGTTAATTAATGAAAAACTGTTTTTT. Residues: CASRADRLINEKLFF. Together with reference TRBV28 and TRBJ1-4, the CDR3 gives the full variable domain: DVKVTQSSRYLVKRTGEKVFLECVQDMDHENMFWYRQDPGLGLRLIYFSYDVKMKEKGDIPEGYSVSREKKERFSLILESASTNQTSMYLCASRADRLINEKLFFGSGTQLSVL.

The chain uses TRBV16 and TRBJ1-5, with 9 bases lining up with TRBD1. In germline, CDR1 is KGHSY, CDR2 FQNENV. Trimming cost V 4 bases and J 7 bases; bases outside gene matches: 8. This CDR3 is 15 amino acids long. In DNA, the CDR3 is TGTGCCAGCAGCCTAGTTACAGGGGGCAGACAGCCCCAGCATTTT. This gives the protein CASSLVTGGRQPQHF.

The chain recombines TRBV27 with TRBJ2-2; tentative D call: TRBD2 (7 bases). The germline CDR1 and CDR2 sequences are MNHEY and SMNVEV (reference sequence). The V end lost 3 bases, the J end lost 4 bases, and 15 bases lay between the germline ends. CDR3 length equals 16 residues. The CDR3 coding sequence is TGTGCCAGCAGTTTGGGGGCGGGAGACTTCACCGGGGAGCTGTTTTTT. It yields the protein CASSLGAGDFTGELFF.

This clone appeared a few times. The V gene is TRBV4-2, the J gene TRBJ1-2, with TRBD1 matching over 7 bases. The J segment lost 5 bases and the V segment lost 8 bases, leaving 8 bases of the junction unmatched. Germline V lookup: CDR1 LGHNA, CDR2 YNFKEQ. This CDR3 contains 13 residues. The CDR3 DNA reads TGTGCCAGCCGCCGGGACAGTGTGTATGGCTACACCTTC. Translated: CASRRDSVYGYTF.

The rearrangement links TRBV10-3 to TRBJ2-7; 10 bases align to TRBD2. The germline CDR1 and CDR2 sequences are ENHRY and SYGVKD. J gave up 2 bases and V 11 bases, and 9 bases lay outside the gene matches. The CDR3 is 14 amino acids. The CDR3 region has the DNA TGTGCCCTGCGGACTAGCGGAGGCGCCTACGAGCAGTACTTC. This codes for CALRTSGGAYEQYF.

This rearrangement joins TRBV9 to TRBJ2-1, with TRBD2 matching 10 bases. Germline V gene lookup returns CDR1 SGDLS and CDR2 YYNGEE. The CDR3 totals 14 residues. V shed 4 bases and J 8 bases; nucleotides not matched to a gene: 6. This CDR3 is CASSTWTSGDEQFF. CDR3 bases: TGTGCCAGCAGCACCTGGACTAGCGGTGATGAGCAGTTCTTC.

The sample holds a few counts of this clone. The chain combines TRBV19 with TRBJ1-6, with 12 nucleotides matching TRBD1. The CDR3 runs 15 residues. Per germline, CDR1 LNHDA and CDR2 SQIVND (reference sequence). Germline trimming cut 5 bases from V and 7 bases from J; bases unmatched to any gene: 3. The CDR3 sequence is CASSFGTGGNSPLHF. The CDR3 DNA follows: TGTGCCAGTAGTTTCGGGACAGGGGGCAATTCACCCCTCCACTTT.

This clone showed up just once. V gene TRBV7-2 combines with J gene TRBJ2-2; 9 bases are a match to TRBD1. J was trimmed by 5 bases and V by 6 bases; bases with no gene match: 10. CDR1 and CDR2 (germline): SGHTA, FQGNSA. This CDR3 contains 16 residues. Here the CDR3 reads CASRLTGGVGTGELFF. DNA of the CDR3: TGTGCCAGCAGGCTTACAGGGGGCGTAGGGACCGGGGAGCTGTTTTTT.

The V and J genes are TRBV3-1 (or the pseudogene TRBV3-2) and TRBJ2-7, with D possibly being TRBD2 (6 bases). CDR3 length: 13 residues. Germline loops: CDR1 LGHDT, CDR2 YNNKEL (reference sequence). V lost 4 bases and J lost 5, with 12 bases in between. CDR3 sequence reads: CASSRGVGHEQYF. For the CDR3, the DNA is TGTGCCAGCAGCCGGGGGGTAGGCCACGAGCAGTACTTC.

The chain joins TRBV7-9 to TRBJ1-1, with D unresolved. CDR3 length: 12 residues. Trimming pared 8 bases from V and 8 bases from J, leaving 15 bases between. Germline loops: CDR1 SEHNR, CDR2 FQNEAQ (reference sequence). The CDR3 DNA is TGTGCCAGCCTCGTTAGCGCAGGAGAAGCTTTCTTT. Translated: CASLVSAGEAFF.

This chain joins TRBV11-3 and TRBJ2-3; TRBD2 matches at 7 bases. Germline-derived CDR1 and CDR2 are SGHNT and YENEEA. The V gene end was trimmed by 3 bases and the J gene end by 6 bases; junction bases not matched to a gene: 12. This CDR3 has 16 residues. The CDR3 sequence is CASSFTSGAGADTQYF. CDR3 nucleotides: TGTGCCAGCAGCTTCACCTCTGGGGCGGGAGCGGATACGCAGTATTTT.

V and J are TRBV6-2 or TRBV6-3 and TRBJ1-2; no clear D. CDR3 size: 12 residues. The V and J ends lost 5 bases and 8 bases respectively, with 12 bases between them. Germline CDR1 reads MNHEY; CDR2 reads SVGEGT. The CDR3 DNA reads TGTGCCAGCAGTCCCGGGTGGAAAGGCTACACCTTC. Translation: CASSPGWKGYTF.

This clone was counted once. V usage is TRBV10-3 and J usage is TRBJ1-6, with D possibly being TRBD1 (6 bases). Germline V gives CDR1 ENHRY, CDR2 SYGVKD. V was clipped by 2 bases and J by 0 bases, with 14 bases between them. This CDR3 comprises 18 residues. CDR3 amino acids: CAISEAGQPSSYNSPLHF. The DNA for the CDR3 is TGTGCCATCAGTGAGGCCGGACAGCCGAGCTCCTATAATTCACCCCTCCACTTT.

This chain uses TRBV19 with TRBJ1-2; tentative D call: TRBD1 (6 bases). Germline V gene lookup returns CDR1 LNHDA and CDR2 SQIVND (reference sequence). The CDR3 is made up of 14 amino acids. V shed 7 bases and J shed 4 bases, with 16 bases lying between them. The CDR3 bases are TGTGCCAGTATCTCACCGGGACAAACCTATGGCTACACCTTC. It translates to CASISPGQTYGYTF. The whole variable domain, filled in from reference TRBV19 and TRBJ1-2, reads DGGITQSPKYLFRKEGQNVTLSCEQNLNHDAMYWYRQDPGQGLRLIYYSQIVNDFQKGDIAEGYSVSREKKESFPLTVTSAQKNPTAFYLCASISPGQTYGYTFGSGTRLTVV.

The gene calls are TRBV10-3 and TRBJ2-1; D remains ambiguous. The CDR3 loop spans 14 amino acids. CDR1 is ENHRY, CDR2 SYGVKD, per germline. V lost 3 bases and J 4 bases, leaving 10 bases between the germline ends. The CDR3 nucleotides read TGTGCCATCAGTGACGGTAGCCTGTACAATGAGCAGTTCTTC. Amino acids: CAISDGSLYNEQFF.

This rearrangement joins TRBV29-1 to TRBJ1-3, with a tentative D call TRBD1 (6 bases). From germline, CDR1 is SQVTM and CDR2 ANQGSEA. There are 16 residues in the CDR3. Trimming cost V 4 bases and J 1 base, with 17 bases left between them. This chain's CDR3 is CSVGGPMGKSGNTIYF. DNA of the CDR3: TGCAGCGTTGGGGGGCCAATGGGAAAATCTGGAAACACCATATATTTT.

The gene calls are TRBV18 and TRBJ2-7; 11 bases fit TRBD2. Losses at the gene ends were 3 bases for V and 2 bases for J; bases not matched to a gene: 6. From germline, CDR1 is KGHSH and CDR2 LQKENI. The CDR3 sequence is 16 residues long. The CDR3 DNA sequence: TGTGCCAGCTCACCCCGTAGCGGGAGGGGTACCTACGAGCAGTACTTC. This sequence encodes CASSPRSGRGTYEQYF.

The chain employs TRBV14 and TRBJ1-2; possible D gene TRBD1, 5 bases. The germline V gene encodes CDR1 SGHDN and CDR2 FVKESK. The V end lost 1 base, the J end lost 7 bases, and 16 bases lay between the germline ends. This CDR3 has 15 residues. CDR3 sequence reads: CASSQVGQGVRGYTF. CDR3 nucleotides: TGTGCCAGCAGCCAAGTCGGGCAGGGTGTTCGTGGCTACACCTTC.

The chain employs TRBV7-2 and TRBJ2-2, with TRBD2 matching 9 bases. The ends lost 1 base at V and 1 base at J; junction bases unmatched: 4. This CDR3 spans 17 amino acids. Per the germline V gene, CDR1 is SGHTA and CDR2 is FQGNSA. The CDR3 coding sequence is TGTGCCAGCAGCTTAGGGCGTAGCGGGAGGAACACCGGGGAGCTGTTTTTT. Translated, it gives CASSLGRSGRNTGELFF.

The chain couples TRBV5-1 to TRBJ2-5; D is uncertain. V was clipped by 2 bases and J by 0 bases, with 8 bases between them. The CDR3 sequence is 14 residues long. Per germline, CDR1 SGHRS and CDR2 YFSETQ. This chain's CDR3 is CASSLVRYQETQYF. The CDR3 DNA sequence: TGCGCCAGCAGCTTAGTCAGGTACCAAGAGACCCAGTACTTC.

The chain uses TRBV28 and TRBJ1-5; perhaps TRBD1 as D (6 bases). This CDR3 comprises 13 residues. Trimming took 5 bases from V and 5 from J, leaving 10 bases between them. Per germline, CDR1 MDHEN and CDR2 SYDVKM. The CDR3 protein is CASSPPGDQPQHF. DNA of the CDR3: TGTGCCAGCAGTCCCCCAGGGGATCAGCCCCAGCATTTT.

This clone was recorded only once. The V call is TRBV2, the J call TRBJ1-3, with D tentatively TRBD1 (6 bases). Per the germline V gene, CDR1 is SNHLY and CDR2 is FYNNEI. Trimming removed 6 bases at V and 2 bases at J, with 14 bases between. This CDR3 spans 15 amino acids. CDR3 residues: CASRDDRTPGNTIYF. CDR3 nucleotide sequence: TGTGCCAGCAGAGACGACAGGACCCCTGGAAACACCATATATTTT.

The V gene is TRBV19, the J gene TRBJ2-1; 13 bases are shared with TRBD2. Germline loops: CDR1 LNHDA, CDR2 SQIVND (reference sequence). Trimming removed 5 bases from V and 7 bases from J; junction bases left unmatched: 5. CDR3 size: 15 residues. The CDR3 reads CASSPLAGGGNEQFF. CDR3 bases: TGTGCCAGTAGTCCACTAGCGGGAGGGGGGAATGAGCAGTTCTTC.

In its sample, this clone was seen a few times. This chain uses TRBV30 with TRBJ2-7; TRBD2 aligns across 8 bases. The CDR3 length is 14 residues. The V gene's germline CDR1 is GTSNPN and CDR2 SVGIG (reference sequence). Losses at the gene ends were 5 bases for V and 4 bases for J; bases not matched to a gene: 10. The CDR3 DNA reads as TGTGCCTGGGCCACTTTTAGCGGGAAGTACGAGCAGTACTTC. Protein: CAWATFSGKYEQYF.